This T cell receptor (beta chain) originates from a study of cytomegalovirus exposure and HLA in healthy donors. CDR1 and CDR2 (germline): MGHRA, YSYEKL. The V end was cut by 0 bases, the J end by 0 bases, with 13 bases between. The CDR3 has 17 residues. Notes on this clone: The antigen is unknown.

In the PCR, 60 Vbeta and 13 Jbeta primers were used. TCRdb's table, derived via immunoSEQ multiplex PCR, lists solely in-frame clones and lacks some. The table records roughly 130,000 clones, 80% of them present only once. Study-wide findings and caveats: Per published accounts, TCR beta sequences correctly predicted the HLA-A and HLA-B alleles of most subjects. Generally TCR sequences proved uncommon, though certain public TCRs appeared in numerous donors. The listing of roughly 160 TCR beta chains classed them as cytomegalovirus-associated.

The TCR was taken from a male donor in good health and CMV-seronegative. Sequencing was carried out using PBMCs. The chain has TRBV4-1 and TRBJ2-3; D is unresolved. Written as DNA, the CDR3 is TGCGCCAGCAGCCAAGATGTAGCCAGCGCGAGCACAGATACGCAGTATTTT. Residues: CASSQDVASASTDTQYF.